This TCR beta chain was recovered during a study of sequential checkpoint blockade in melanoma (dated by TCRdb to about 2019). Background for the entire study: Patients were assigned by 1:1 randomization to either first-line nivolumab followed by ipilimumab (arm A) or ipilimumab followed by nivolumab (arm B). Maintenance nivolumab was given following each of the two trial sequences. DNA from approximately 91 pretreatment melanoma tumor samples was subjected to TCRbeta immunosequencing. Matched tumor biopsies were taken from around 22 patients before treatment and at week 13, after single-agent nivolumab (arm A) or ipilimumab (arm B). The same lesion was the source of approximately 79% of the matched pre- and post-treatment tumor biopsy pairs. Overall study outcomes, separate from this receptor: The model for predicting response that combines TCR metrics with mutation burden needs to be validated in larger, independent patient cohorts. Small sample sizes and reduced statistical power limited the within-arm analyses of tumor T-cell fraction. Tumor T-cell fraction and clonality correlated with PD-L1 staining and CD8+ T-cell counts but not with mutational load. Among patients in arm A, the nivolumab-first arm, pretreatment tumor TIL clonality was associated with response (P = .04). Patients with increases in tumor T-cell fraction and clonality by week 13 were approximately 30 times more likely to achieve clinical benefit.

Inclusive of the bounding cysteine and phenylalanine, the CDR3 is 15 residues long. The sequence is cut down to CDR3 DNA, 45 bases in frame from base 1. V sheds 6 bases and J sheds 8 bases, leaving 22 bases between their ends. The germline V gene provides CDR1 MNHGY and CDR2 SAAAGT. Many counts were recorded for this clone. This receptor's antigen is unknown. Per-base quality was not reported, and no clone a single base away is much larger than it. TCRbeta CDR3 regions were immunosequenced from genomic DNA with the immunoSEQ Assay. Before high-throughput sequencing, the genomic DNA was amplified using bias-controlled multiplex PCR. The original methods were these. To quantify the absolute abundance of each unique TCRbeta CDR3 region, the sequences were collapsed and filtered. Clonality was defined as 1 minus Pielou's evenness and was calculated using productive rearrangements only. Tumor T-cell fraction was calculated by normalizing TCRbeta template counts to the amount of usable DNA, which was estimated from several housekeeping genes. A previously published method was used to identify clones with significantly greater frequencies in on-treatment samples than in baseline samples. TCRdb provides this immuneACCESS table in a form limited to in-frame rearrangements. Some clones are lacking; in checked studies, under half of them reflect an unresolved V gene, and why the rest are absent is not known. For V, J and clone size, that table is used; D and trimming come from the DNA. This sample has 7,500 to 9,500 clones in its table, and less than 25% of those were observed once. The ten largest clones take up 5.5% to 6% of the sample.

This specimen's treatment or condition label, interpreted: randomized to nivolumab then ipilimumab (arm A) or the reverse (arm B). None of the trial patients had been given prior DNA-damaging chemotherapy. Samples were obtained from patients with melanoma enrolled in CheckMate 064, a randomized, open-label phase II trial of sequential checkpoint blockade. Genomic DNA from formalin-fixed paraffin-embedded (FFPE) tissue samples was used for tumor TCR sequencing. The TCR sequence derives from a human donor with melanoma. The sequence links TRBV6-8 to TRBJ1-2; TRBD1 is possibly the D segment (5 matching bases). Sample: tumor tissue (inferred from file names), taken from a patient given nivolumab and ipilimumab in sequence. The CDR3 in this case is CASSPSGRRPGGYTF. The nucleotides read TGTGCCAGCAGCCCCTCGGGACGGAGGCCTGGGGGCTACACCTTC.